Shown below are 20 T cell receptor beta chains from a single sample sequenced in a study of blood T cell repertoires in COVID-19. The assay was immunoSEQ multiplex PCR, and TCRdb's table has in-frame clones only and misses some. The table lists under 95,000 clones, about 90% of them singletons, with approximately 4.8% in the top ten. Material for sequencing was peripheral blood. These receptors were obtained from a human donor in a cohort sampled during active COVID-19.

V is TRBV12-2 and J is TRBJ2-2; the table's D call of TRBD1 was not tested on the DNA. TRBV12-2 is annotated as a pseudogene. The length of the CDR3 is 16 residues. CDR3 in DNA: TGTGCAAGTCGCCCCGGGGCAGGGGGCTACACCGGGGAGCTGTTTTTT. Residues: CASRPGAGGYTGELFF.

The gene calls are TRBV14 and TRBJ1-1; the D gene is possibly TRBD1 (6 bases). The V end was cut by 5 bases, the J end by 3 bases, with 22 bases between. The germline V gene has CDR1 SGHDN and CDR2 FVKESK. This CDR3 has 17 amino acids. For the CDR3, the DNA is TGTGCCAGCAGCTTCAAGGGGGGGGCGAGTTATGACACTGAAGCTTTCTTT. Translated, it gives CASSFKGGASYDTEAFF. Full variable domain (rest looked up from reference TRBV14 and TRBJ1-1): EAGVTQFPSHSVIEKGQTVTLRCDPISGHDNLYWYRRVMGKEIKFLLHFVKESKQDESGMPNNRFLAERTGGTYSTLKVQPAELEDSGVYFCASSFKGGASYDTEAFFGQGTRLTVV.

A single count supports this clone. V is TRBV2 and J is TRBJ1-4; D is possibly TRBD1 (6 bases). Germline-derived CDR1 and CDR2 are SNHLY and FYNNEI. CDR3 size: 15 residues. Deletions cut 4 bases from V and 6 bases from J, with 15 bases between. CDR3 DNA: TGTGCCAGCAGTGCCCTCAGACAGGTGGATGAAAAACTGTTTTTT. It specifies CASSALRQVDEKLFF.

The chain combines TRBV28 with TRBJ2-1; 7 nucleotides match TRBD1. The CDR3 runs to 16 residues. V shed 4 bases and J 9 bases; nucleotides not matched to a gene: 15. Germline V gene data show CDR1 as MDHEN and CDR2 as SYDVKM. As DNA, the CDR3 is TGTGCCAGCAGTTCTTTTGGTACATGGGACAGAATTGAGCAGTTCTTC. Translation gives CASSSFGTWDRIEQFF.

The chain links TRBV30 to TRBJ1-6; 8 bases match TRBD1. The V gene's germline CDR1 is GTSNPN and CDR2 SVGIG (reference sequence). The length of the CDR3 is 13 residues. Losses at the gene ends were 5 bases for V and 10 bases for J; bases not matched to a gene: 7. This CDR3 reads CAWVRGQGSPLHF. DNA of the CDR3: TGTGCCTGGGTCAGGGGGCAGGGGTCACCCCTCCACTTT.

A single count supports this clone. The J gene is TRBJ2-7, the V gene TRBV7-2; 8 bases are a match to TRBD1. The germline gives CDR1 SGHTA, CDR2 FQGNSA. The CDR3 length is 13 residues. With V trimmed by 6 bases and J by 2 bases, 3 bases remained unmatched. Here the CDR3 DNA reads TGTGCCAGCAGAACACAGGGGGCCTACGAGCAGTACTTC. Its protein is CASRTQGAYEQYF.

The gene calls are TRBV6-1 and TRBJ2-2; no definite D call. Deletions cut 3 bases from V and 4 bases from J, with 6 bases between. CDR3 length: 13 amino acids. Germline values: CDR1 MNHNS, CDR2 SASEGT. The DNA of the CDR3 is TGTGCCAGCAGTGACCGTCCCACCGGGGAGCTGTTTTTT. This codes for CASSDRPTGELFF.

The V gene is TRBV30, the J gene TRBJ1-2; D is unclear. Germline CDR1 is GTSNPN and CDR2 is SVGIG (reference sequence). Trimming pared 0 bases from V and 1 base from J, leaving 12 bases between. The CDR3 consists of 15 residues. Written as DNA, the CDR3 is TGTGCCTGGAGTGTACTGGCAGGCAGTAACTATGGCTACACCTTC. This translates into CAWSVLAGSNYGYTF.

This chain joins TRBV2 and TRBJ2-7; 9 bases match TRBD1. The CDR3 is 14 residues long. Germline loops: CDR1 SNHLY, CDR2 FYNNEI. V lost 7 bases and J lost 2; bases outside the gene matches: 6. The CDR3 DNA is TGTGCCAGCATGCCGGGACAGGGCACCTACGAGCAGTACTTC. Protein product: CASMPGQGTYEQYF.

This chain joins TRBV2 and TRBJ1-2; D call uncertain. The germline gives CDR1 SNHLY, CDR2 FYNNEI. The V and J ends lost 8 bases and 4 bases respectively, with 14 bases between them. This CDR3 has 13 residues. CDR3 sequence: CASGPRGGYGYTF. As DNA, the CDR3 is TGTGCCAGCGGGCCACGGGGTGGCTATGGCTACACCTTC.

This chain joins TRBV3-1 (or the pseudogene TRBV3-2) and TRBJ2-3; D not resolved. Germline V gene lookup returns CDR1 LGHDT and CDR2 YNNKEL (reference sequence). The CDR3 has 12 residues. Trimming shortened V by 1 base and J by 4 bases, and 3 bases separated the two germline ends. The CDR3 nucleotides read TGTGCCAGCAGCCAAGCGGCAGATACGCAGTATTTT. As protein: CASSQAADTQYF.

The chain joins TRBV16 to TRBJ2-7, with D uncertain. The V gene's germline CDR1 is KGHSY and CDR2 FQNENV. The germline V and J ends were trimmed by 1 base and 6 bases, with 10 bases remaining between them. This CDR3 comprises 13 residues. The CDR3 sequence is CASSQFVGTEQYF. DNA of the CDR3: TGTGCCAGCAGCCAATTTGTGGGCACCGAGCAGTACTTC.

The CDR3 nucleotides read TGTGCCAGCAGCCCCCGAGTGAGGGGGCTGGACACTGAAGCTTTCTTT. Translated, it gives CASSPRVRGLDTEAFF. The rearrangement uses TRBV9 and TRBJ1-1; TRBD1 matches at 7 bases. Germline-derived CDR1 and CDR2 are SGDLS and YYNGEE. CDR3 length: 16 residues. J gave up 3 bases and V 4 bases, and 12 bases lay outside the gene matches.

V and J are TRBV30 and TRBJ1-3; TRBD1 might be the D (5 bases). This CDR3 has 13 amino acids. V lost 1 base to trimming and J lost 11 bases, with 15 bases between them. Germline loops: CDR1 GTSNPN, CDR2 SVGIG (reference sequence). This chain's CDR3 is CAWSAGTTNSIYF. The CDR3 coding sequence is TGTGCCTGGAGTGCCGGGACTACCAACTCCATATATTTT.

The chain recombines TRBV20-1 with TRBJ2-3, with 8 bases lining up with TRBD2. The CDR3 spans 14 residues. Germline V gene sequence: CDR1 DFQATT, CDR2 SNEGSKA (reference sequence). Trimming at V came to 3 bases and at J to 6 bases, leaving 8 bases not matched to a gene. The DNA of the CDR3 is TGCAGTGCTAGTTTTTCTAGCGGGCCTGATACGCAGTATTTT. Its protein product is CSASFSSGPDTQYF.

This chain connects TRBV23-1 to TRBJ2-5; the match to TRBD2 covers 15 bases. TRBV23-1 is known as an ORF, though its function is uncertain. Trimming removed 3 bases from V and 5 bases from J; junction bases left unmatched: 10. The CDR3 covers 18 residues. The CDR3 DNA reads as TGCGCCAGCAGTCATCCGGGACTAGCGGGAGGTAGGGGGGAGACCCAGTACTTC. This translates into CASSHPGLAGGRGETQYF.

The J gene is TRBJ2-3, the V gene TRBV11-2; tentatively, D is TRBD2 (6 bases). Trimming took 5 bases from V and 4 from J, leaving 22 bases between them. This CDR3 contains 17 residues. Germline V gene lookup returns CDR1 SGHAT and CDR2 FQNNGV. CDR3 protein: CASSIRVGSGGADTQYF. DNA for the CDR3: TGTGCCAGCAGCATCCGGGTGGGTAGCGGAGGGGCAGATACGCAGTATTTT.

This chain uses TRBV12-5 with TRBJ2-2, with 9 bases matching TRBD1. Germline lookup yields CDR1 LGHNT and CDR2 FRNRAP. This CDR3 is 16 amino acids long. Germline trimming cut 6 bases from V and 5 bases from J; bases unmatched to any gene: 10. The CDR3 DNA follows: TGTGCTAGTGGGTCTCCGGGACAGGGTCGGACCGGGGAGCTGTTTTTT. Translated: CASGSPGQGRTGELFF.

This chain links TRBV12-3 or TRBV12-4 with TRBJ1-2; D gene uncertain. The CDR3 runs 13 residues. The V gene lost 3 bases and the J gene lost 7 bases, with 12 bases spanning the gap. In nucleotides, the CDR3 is TGTGCCAGCAGTTTTTTCACTCACTCTGGCTACACCTTC. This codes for CASSFFTHSGYTF.

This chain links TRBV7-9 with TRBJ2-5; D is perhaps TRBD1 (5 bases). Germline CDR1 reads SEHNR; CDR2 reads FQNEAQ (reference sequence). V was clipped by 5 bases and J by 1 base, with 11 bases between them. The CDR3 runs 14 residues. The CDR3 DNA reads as TGTGCCAGCAGCCCAGGGCGTTCCCAAGAGACCCAGTACTTC. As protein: CASSPGRSQETQYF.